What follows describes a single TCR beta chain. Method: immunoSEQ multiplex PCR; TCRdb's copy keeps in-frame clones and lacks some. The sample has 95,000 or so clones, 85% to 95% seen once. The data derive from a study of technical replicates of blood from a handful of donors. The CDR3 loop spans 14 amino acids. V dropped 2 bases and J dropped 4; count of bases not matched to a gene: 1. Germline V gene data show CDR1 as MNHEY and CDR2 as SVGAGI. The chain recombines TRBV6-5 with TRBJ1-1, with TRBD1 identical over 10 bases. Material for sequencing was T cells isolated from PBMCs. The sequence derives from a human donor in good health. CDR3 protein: CASSYGTGATEAFF. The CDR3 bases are TGTGCCAGCAGTTACGGGACAGGGGCCACTGAAGCTTTCTTT.